Listed below are T cell receptor beta chains from one sample, sequenced in a study of Siglec-9 on CD8 T cells in melanoma. The repertoire was sequenced with immunoSEQ multiplex PCR; TCRdb's copy has only in-frame clones and lacks some. The top ten hold 5.8% of the sample, which has more than 25,000 clones, more than 80% seen once. Sequencing was carried out using Siglec-9- CD8+ T cells sorted from blood. All receptors derive from a human donor in good health. Both conserved end residues are part of each CDR3. A D gene is named only where the DNA matches it firmly. Clone sizes are given selectively: once, few, many, or a class where the clone is expanded.

d_gene,j_gene,abundance,v_gene,CDR3nt,CDR3aa
-,TRBJ1-5,-,TRBV7-9,TGTGCCAGCGGACTCTCGGATTCGCCCCAGCATTTT,CASGLSDSPQHF
-,TRBJ1-3,once,TRBV4-1,TGCGCCAGCAGCCAAGAGGAATTAAAGGACGCGGTCTACTCTGGAAACACCATATATTTT,CASSQEELKDAVYSGNTIYF
-,TRBJ1-2,-,TRBV10-1,TGCGCCAGCCCTTCGGGGCTTAACTATGGCTACACCTTC,CASPSGLNYGYTF
-,TRBJ2-2,-,TRBV13,TGTGCCAGCACCCTCAGGGAGTCTGCCGGGGAGCTGTTTTTT,CASTLRESAGELFF
-,TRBJ2-7,-,TRBV5-1,TGCGCCAGCAGCTTGGGGGACAACTACGAGCAGTACTTC,CASSLGDNYEQYF
-,TRBJ1-5,-,TRBV5-4,TGTGCCAGCAGCTCAAGTGGCAATCAGCCCCAGCATTTT,CASSSSGNQPQHF
-,TRBJ1-5,-,TRBV27,TGTGCCAGCAGAATTAAATATAGCAATCAGCCCCAGCATTTT,CASRIKYSNQPQHF
-,TRBJ2-3,-,TRBV19,TGTGCCAGTAGATCAGATACGCAGTATTTT,CASRSDTQYF
-,TRBJ2-2,-,TRBV7-7,TGTGCCAGCAGCAGTCTAAACGGGCAGTTCACCGGGGAGCTGTTTTTT,CASSSLNGQFTGELFF
-,TRBJ1-3,few,TRBV18,TGTGCCAGCTCACCACAAAACTCTGGAAACACCATATATTTT,CASSPQNSGNTIYF
TRBD2,TRBJ2-1,-,TRBV9,TGTGCCAGCAGCGTTACGGCGGGCGGGGGGCCCTACAATGAGCAGTTCTTC,CASSVTAGGGPYNEQFF